This TCR beta chain was observed in a study of T cell responses to AZD1222 COVID-19 vaccine. Some clones are missing from TCRdb's copy, which holds only in-frame ones; the method was immunoSEQ multiplex PCR. The profile shows about 110,000 clones, under 95% of them singletons. V trimming: 3 bases; J trimming: 2 bases; junction bases outside the gene matches: 3. The CDR3 runs to 14 residues. CDR1 LNHDA and CDR2 SQIVND come from the germline V gene (reference sequence). The TCR sequence derives from an adult in good health. The sequenced sample was peripheral blood, obtained on day 0 of AZD1222 vaccination. The V gene is TRBV19, the J gene TRBJ2-7, with 8 bases identical to TRBD1. CDR3 sequence: CASSITGGPYEQYF. The CDR3 DNA reads as TGTGCCAGTAGTATTACAGGGGGGCCCTACGAGCAGTACTTC.